A selection of T cell receptor beta chains follows, all from one sample in a study of shared clonotypes between healthy human individuals. Libraries were prepared by immunoSEQ multiplex PCR; TCRdb keeps only in-frame clonotypes and omits some of them. Seen here are some 2,500,000 clones, about nine tenths observed once, and the top ten hold 0.37%. Material: naive CD4+ T cells from PBMCs. The receptors derive from a young man in good health. Some clones in this sample may be carry-over from other donors' samples. CDR3s include the opening cysteine and the closing phenylalanine or tryptophan. Each record gives: clone size, V gene, J gene, D gene, CDR3 DNA, CDR3 protein. The D gene is left open where the match is weak. Clone size is given for some rows only: seen once, a few or many times, or a class if the clone is expanded.

abundance: .
v_gene: TRBV27
j_gene: TRBJ2-3
d_gene: TRBD2
CDR3nt: TGTGCCAGCAGTCCTGGGACTAGTAGCACAGATACGCAGTATTTT
CDR3aa: CASSPGTSSTDTQYF

abundance: .
v_gene: TRBV18
j_gene: TRBJ2-7
d_gene: TRBD1
CDR3nt: TGTGCCAGCTCAGTTACCGGGACAGGGGTCCGCGAGCAGTACTTC
CDR3aa: CASSVTGTGVREQYF

abundance: .
v_gene: TRBV7-8
j_gene: TRBJ1-1
d_gene: .
CDR3nt: TGTGCCAGCAGCCCGGACGGATATACTATGAACACTGAAGCTTTCTTT
CDR3aa: CASSPDGYTMNTEAFF

abundance: once
v_gene: TRBV27
j_gene: TRBJ1-1
d_gene: .
CDR3nt: TGTGCCAGCAGTCTCCGGAGGACGGCGAACACTGAAGCTTTCTTT
CDR3aa: CASSLRRTANTEAFF

abundance: .
v_gene: TRBV18
j_gene: TRBJ2-7
d_gene: TRBD2
CDR3nt: TGTGCCAGCTCCCCCCGGACTAGCGGTAACTACGAGCAGTACTTC
CDR3aa: CASSPRTSGNYEQYF

abundance: .
v_gene: TRBV5-4
j_gene: TRBJ2-2
d_gene: TRBD1
CDR3nt: TGTGCCAGCAGCTTGGCAGGGGGTAGGACCGGGGAGCTGTTTTTT
CDR3aa: CASSLAGGRTGELFF

abundance: .
v_gene: TRBV28
j_gene: TRBJ1-2
d_gene: TRBD1
CDR3nt: TGTGCCACCTCCTACAGGGGATCGCGGAATGGCTACACCTTC
CDR3aa: CATSYRGSRNGYTF

abundance: .
v_gene: TRBV28
j_gene: TRBJ2-5
d_gene: .
CDR3nt: TGTGCCAGCAGCCCGCCTCAAGAGACCCAGTACTTC
CDR3aa: CASSPPQETQYF

abundance: .
v_gene: TRBV7-9
j_gene: TRBJ1-1
d_gene: .
CDR3nt: TGTGCCAGCAGCCGATCCTCAGCCACTGAAGCTTTCTTT
CDR3aa: CASSRSSATEAFF

abundance: .
v_gene: TRBV11-2
j_gene: TRBJ1-1
d_gene: .
CDR3nt: TGTGCCAGCAGCTTTTTCGGGCTAGGTGTACAGGTTCTGAACACTGAAGCTTTCTTT
CDR3aa: CASSFFGLGVQVLNTEAFF

abundance: .
v_gene: TRBV19
j_gene: TRBJ2-1
d_gene: .
CDR3nt: TGTGCCAGTAGTAAAGACTGGGGAACTTTCAATGAGCAGTTCTTC
CDR3aa: CASSKDWGTFNEQFF

abundance: once
v_gene: TRBV4-1
j_gene: TRBJ2-4
d_gene: .
CDR3nt: TGCGCCAGCAGCCCTTACAAATCACGGGACATTCAGTACTTC
CDR3aa: CASSPYKSRDIQYF

abundance: few
v_gene: TRBV18
j_gene: TRBJ2-3
d_gene: .
CDR3nt: TGTGCCAGCTCACCATCGGATACGCAGTATTTT
CDR3aa: CASSPSDTQYF

abundance: .
v_gene: TRBV5-1
j_gene: TRBJ2-2
d_gene: TRBD2
CDR3nt: TGCGCCAGCGCCCTGACTAGCGGGTATACCGGGGAGCTGTTTTTT
CDR3aa: CASALTSGYTGELFF

abundance: .
v_gene: TRBV28
j_gene: TRBJ1-6
d_gene: .
CDR3nt: TGTGCCAGTGACAGTTATAATTCACCCCTCCACTTT
CDR3aa: CASDSYNSPLHF

abundance: .
v_gene: TRBV28
j_gene: TRBJ2-3
d_gene: TRBD1
CDR3nt: TGTGCCAGCAGGTCCGGGGGACAGGGGACAGATACGCAGTATTTT
CDR3aa: CASRSGGQGTDTQYF

abundance: .
v_gene: TRBV6-5
j_gene: TRBJ2-7
d_gene: .
CDR3nt: TGTGCCAGCCTCATTGGCGAGCAGTACTTC
CDR3aa: CASLIGEQYF

abundance: .
v_gene: TRBV5-1
j_gene: TRBJ1-1
d_gene: TRBD1
CDR3nt: TGCGCCAGCAGCTTCGACGGAGGAACAGGGGGGATTGCTTTCTTT
CDR3aa: CASSFDGGTGGIAFF

abundance: .
v_gene: TRBV25-1
j_gene: TRBJ2-5
d_gene: .
CDR3nt: TGTGCCAGCAGCTTGGGAGGGGCCAGGGGGGAGACCCAGTACTTC
CDR3aa: CASSLGGARGETQYF

abundance: .
v_gene: TRBV5-5
j_gene: TRBJ1-1
d_gene: .
CDR3nt: TGTGCCAGCAGCTTTGGACAAATGAACACTGAAGCTTTCTTT
CDR3aa: CASSFGQMNTEAFF

abundance: .
v_gene: TRBV5-1
j_gene: TRBJ2-7
d_gene: .
CDR3nt: TGCGCCAGCAGCCTGATCGGACCGCCTTACGAGCAGTACTTC
CDR3aa: CASSLIGPPYEQYF

abundance: .
v_gene: TRBV2
j_gene: TRBJ2-1
d_gene: .
CDR3nt: TGTGCCAGCTCCCTCGTAGGGGGAGCGGCTTCTTACAATGAGCAGTTCTTC
CDR3aa: CASSLVGGAASYNEQFF

abundance: .
v_gene: TRBV14
j_gene: TRBJ2-3
d_gene: TRBD2
CDR3nt: TGTGCCAGCAGCCAAGGGACTAGCGGGAACACGCAGTATTTT
CDR3aa: CASSQGTSGNTQYF

abundance: .
v_gene: TRBV5-1
j_gene: TRBJ2-3
d_gene: .
CDR3nt: TGCGCCAGCAGCTTGGCCGCGGTAGTCGCAGATACGCAGTATTTT
CDR3aa: CASSLAAVVADTQYF

abundance: once
v_gene: TRBV2
j_gene: TRBJ2-3
d_gene: TRBD2
CDR3nt: TGTGCCAGCAGTCACCGGGACTACACAGATACGCAGTATTTT
CDR3aa: CASSHRDYTDTQYF

abundance: few
v_gene: TRBV2
j_gene: TRBJ2-3
d_gene: .
CDR3nt: TGTGCCAGCAGTGAGGGCACAGATACGCAGTATTTT
CDR3aa: CASSEGTDTQYF

abundance: .
v_gene: TRBV29-1
j_gene: TRBJ1-4
d_gene: .
CDR3nt: TGCAGCGTTGTACAGGGAAGGCCGACTAATGAAAAACTGTTTTTT
CDR3aa: CSVVQGRPTNEKLFF